In its sample, the clone carrying this T cell receptor (beta chain) was seen once. Its antigen is unidentified. V gave up 0 bases and J gave up 9 bases, with 14 bases separating them. Germline V gene data show CDR1 as SGDLS and CDR2 as YYNGEE. The CDR3 is 14 amino acids. The data are from a study of blood T cells in healthy people across ages. Study-wide results and caveats: Long-lived and aged donors differed, with more naive CD4+ cells and higher diversity in the long-lived.

Then a second PCR, running roughly 7 to 11 cycles, was carried out with a sample-barcoded 5' primer and a J-beta primer mix. TCRdb called the 5' RACE reads again in MiXCR, with one record for every CDR3 protein. In the table there are hundreds of thousands of distinct CDR3 sequences, around half of which are singletons. Each individual donor underwent a draw of about 9.1 milliliters of peripheral blood. The sequenced sample consisted of blood. The V and J genes are TRBV9 and TRBJ2-3, with unresolved D. This receptor was taken from a woman in her fifties or sixties in good health. The CDR3 DNA is TGTGCCAGCAGCGTAGAGCAGGAAACGAGCACGCAGTATTTT. It translates to CASSVEQETSTQYF.